The 13 T cell receptor beta chains given below trace back to one sample, sequenced in a study of CD8+ T cells in alopecia areata. Sequencing used cDNA as its template, made by extracting RNA and reverse transcribing it. The table came from immunoSEQ multiplex PCR; TCRdb's copy has only in-frame clones and leaves some out. The data contain more than 90,000 clones, over 60% of them singletons. The sequenced sample was CD4+ T cells sorted from blood. The receptors derive from a human donor in good health.

A few counts support this clone. This chain links TRBV30 with TRBJ1-2, with D uncertain. This CDR3 has 17 residues. Germline CDR1 reads GTSNPN; CDR2 reads SVGIG (reference sequence). The germline V and J ends were trimmed by 0 bases and 2 bases, with 19 bases remaining between them. The CDR3 sequence is CAWSVEGYQEENYGYTF. As DNA, the CDR3 is TGTGCCTGGAGTGTTGAAGGGTATCAAGAGGAAAACTATGGCTACACCTTC.

This clone was seen a handful of times. The chain uses TRBV19 and TRBJ1-3; a weak D match, TRBD1 (5 bases). This CDR3 is 13 amino acids long. The germline CDR1 and CDR2 sequences are LNHDA and SQIVND (reference sequence). Trimming removed 10 bases from V and 5 bases from J, with 15 bases in between. Written as DNA, the CDR3 is TGTGCCACCACGGGGGTGGAAAGAAACACCATATATTTT. Protein: CATTGVERNTIYF.

This clone has just a few counts. The chain recombines TRBV4-1 with TRBJ1-3, with TRBD1 matching 7 bases. V lost 6 bases and J lost 1; bases outside the gene matches: 6. The CDR3 has 15 residues. The germline V gene has CDR1 MGHRA and CDR2 YSYEKL. In DNA form, the CDR3 reads TGCGCCAGCAGTCAGGGGGACGGGTCTGGAAACACCATATATTTT. Protein: CASSQGDGSGNTIYF.

This rearrangement joins TRBV6-6 to TRBJ2-5; TRBD1 is a possible D gene (6 bases). Germline-derived CDR1 and CDR2 are MNHNY and SVGAGI (reference sequence). V lost 0 bases and J lost 5, with 10 bases in between. This CDR3 has 14 amino acids. The CDR3: CASSYSQGMETQYF. CDR3 nucleotide sequence: TGTGCCAGCAGTTACTCGCAGGGGATGGAGACCCAGTACTTC.

The V call is TRBV4-1, the J call TRBJ2-5; perhaps TRBD2 as D (6 bases). The germline CDR1 and CDR2 sequences are MGHRA and YSYEKL. The CDR3 is 14 residues long. The V end lost 0 bases, the J end lost 5 bases, and 10 bases lay between the germline ends. CDR3 protein: CASSQDYSGETQYF. As DNA, the CDR3 is TGCGCCAGCAGCCAAGATTACAGCGGGGAGACCCAGTACTTC.

The chain recombines TRBV5-4 with TRBJ2-3; TRBD2 matches 9 bases. Trimming took 3 bases from V and 5 from J; bases not matched to a gene: 16. Germline loops: CDR1 SGHNT, CDR2 YYREEE (reference sequence). The CDR3 totals 18 residues. The CDR3 region is CASSSRTLGGGAQDTQYF. CDR3 coding DNA: TGTGCCAGCAGCTCCCGAACCCTCGGCGGGGGGGCCCAAGATACGCAGTATTTT. The whole variable domain, filled in from reference TRBV5-4 and TRBJ2-3, reads ETGVTQSPTHLIKTRGQQVTLRCSSQSGHNTVSWYQQALGQGPQFIFQYYREEENGRGNFPPRFSGLQFPNYSSELNVNALELDDSALYLCASSSRTLGGGAQDTQYFGPGTRLTVL.

The sample holds a few counts of this clone. This chain uses TRBV28 with TRBJ1-2; D ambiguous. The CDR3 spans 14 residues. Germline V gives CDR1 MDHEN, CDR2 SYDVKM. Trimming left V 3 bases short and J 0 bases short, with 8 bases between. This CDR3 reads CASSFQRANYGYTF. CDR3 coding DNA: TGTGCCAGCAGTTTCCAGAGAGCTAACTATGGCTACACCTTC.

The V and J genes are TRBV5-4 and TRBJ1-2, with TRBD1 matching 7 bases. J was trimmed by 5 bases and V by 0 bases; bases with no gene match: 1. Germline loops: CDR1 SGHNT, CDR2 YYREEE (reference sequence). This CDR3 is built from 13 residues. DNA of the CDR3: TGTGCCAGCAGCTTGGACAGGGGATATGGCTACACCTTC. Protein sequence: CASSLDRGYGYTF.

The V and J genes are TRBV5-4 and TRBJ2-1; 8 bases match TRBD2. The CDR3 is 16 residues long. CDR1 is SGHNT and CDR2 is YYREEE in the germline V gene (reference sequence). The V segment lost 4 bases and the J segment 9 bases; nucleotides outside the gene matches: 15. The CDR3 here is CASSPTGTRTYTEQFF. CDR3 DNA: TGTGCCAGCAGCCCCACCGGGACTAGGACGTATACTGAGCAGTTCTTC.

V and J are TRBV7-8 and TRBJ2-7; 11 bases align to TRBD1. The CDR3 contains 16 residues. Germline V lookup: CDR1 SGHVS, CDR2 FQNEAQ. The trim removed 5 bases at V and 1 base at J, leaving 7 bases unmatched. The CDR3 sequence: CASSLLGQGASYEQYF. In DNA form, the CDR3 reads TGTGCCAGCAGCCTACTTGGACAGGGGGCTTCCTACGAGCAGTACTTC. Drawing the rest from reference TRBV7-8 and TRBJ2-7, the complete variable domain is GAGVSQSPRYKVAKRGQDVALRCDPISGHVSLFWYQQALGQGPEFLTYFQNEAQLDKSGLPSDRFFAERPEGSVSTLKIQRTQQEDSAVYLCASSLLGQGASYEQYFGPGTRLTVT.

This clone was recorded a few times. The CDR3 coding sequence is TGTGCCAGCAGTGCTCTTAACAGGGGGCGAAATGAGCAGTTCTTC. It translates to CASSALNRGRNEQFF. V usage is TRBV2 and J usage is TRBJ2-1; TRBD1 matches 9 bases. The CDR3 has 15 amino acids. The germline CDR1 and CDR2 sequences are SNHLY and FYNNEI. The V gene end was trimmed by 4 bases and the J gene end by 7 bases; junction bases not matched to a gene: 8.

The chain carries TRBV29-1 and TRBJ1-1; no firm D call. The germline V gene encodes CDR1 SQVTM and CDR2 ANQGSEA. Trimming took 4 bases from V and 1 from J, leaving 7 bases between them. The CDR3 extends over 12 amino acids. The CDR3 sequence: CSVANGNTEAFF. In DNA, the CDR3 is TGCAGCGTTGCAAATGGGAACACTGAAGCTTTCTTT.

This chain uses TRBV7-2 with TRBJ1-2; D is uncertain. The germline V gene encodes CDR1 SGHTA and CDR2 FQGNSA. There are 13 residues in the CDR3. Deletions cut 1 base from V and 5 bases from J, with 8 bases between. The DNA of the CDR3 is TGTGCCAGCAGCTTAGAAGGCCGATATGGCTACACCTTC. Its protein is CASSLEGRYGYTF.